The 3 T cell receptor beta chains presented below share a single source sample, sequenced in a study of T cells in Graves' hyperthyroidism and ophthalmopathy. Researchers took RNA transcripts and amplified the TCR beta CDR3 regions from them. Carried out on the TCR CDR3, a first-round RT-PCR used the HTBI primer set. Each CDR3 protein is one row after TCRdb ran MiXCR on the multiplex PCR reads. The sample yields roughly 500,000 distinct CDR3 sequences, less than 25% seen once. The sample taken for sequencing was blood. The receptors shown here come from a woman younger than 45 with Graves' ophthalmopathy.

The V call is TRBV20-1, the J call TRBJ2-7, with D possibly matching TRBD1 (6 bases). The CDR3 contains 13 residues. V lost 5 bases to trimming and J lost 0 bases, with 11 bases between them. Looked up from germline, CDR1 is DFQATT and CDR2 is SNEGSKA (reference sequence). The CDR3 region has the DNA TGCAGTGCTGAATACAGGGCCTCCTACGAGCAGTACGTC. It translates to CSAEYRASYEQYV.

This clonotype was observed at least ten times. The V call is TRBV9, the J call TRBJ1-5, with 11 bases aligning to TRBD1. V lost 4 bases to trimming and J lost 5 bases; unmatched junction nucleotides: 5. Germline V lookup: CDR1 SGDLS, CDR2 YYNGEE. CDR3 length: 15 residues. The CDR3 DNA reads TGTGCCAGCAGCCCGGGACAGGGGGGGTATCAGCCCCAGCATTTT. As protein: CASSPGQGGYQPQHF. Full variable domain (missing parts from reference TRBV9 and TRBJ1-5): DSGVTQTPKHLITATGQRVTLRCSPRSGDLSVYWYQQSLDQGLQFLIQYYNGEERAKGNILERFSAQQFPDLHSELNLSSLELGDSALYFCASSPGQGGYQPQHFGDGTRLSIL.

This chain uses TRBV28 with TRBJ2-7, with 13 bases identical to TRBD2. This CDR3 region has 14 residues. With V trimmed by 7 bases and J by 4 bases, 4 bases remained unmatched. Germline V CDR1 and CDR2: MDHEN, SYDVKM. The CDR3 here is CASKQTSGRYEQYF. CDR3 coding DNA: TGTGCCAGCAAACAGACTAGCGGGAGGTACGAGCAGTACTTC.